This T cell receptor beta chain is from a study of response to subunit inactivated influenza vaccine. MiXCR, applied by TCRdb to the RT-PCR reads, yields one record per CDR3 protein. The sample comprises about 500,000 distinct CDR3 sequences, approximately 15% of which are singletons, and around 3% rests with the top ten. V shed 6 bases and J 0 bases; nucleotides not matched to a gene: 23. CDR1 is MDHEN, CDR2 SYDVKM, per germline. The CDR3 is made up of 21 amino acids. Whole-study results and caveats: Authors suggested each seasonal influenza vaccination recruits few new T cells.

This clonotype showed up just once. Its antigen remains unidentified. The sequencing here drew on CD4+ T cells sorted from PBMCs, taken roughly 24 months after vaccination. The clonotype comes from a man aged 50 to 75 who received an inactivated influenza vaccine. This rearrangement joins TRBV28 to TRBJ2-1; 7 nucleotides line up with TRBD1. In DNA, the CDR3 is TGTGCCAGCAGCTCCCACCGTTTGAGAGGGGGCTCCCCGAGCTCCTACAATGAGCAGTTCTTC. Amino acid sequence: CASSSHRLRGGSPSSYNEQFF. The variable domain in full, with the rest retrieved from reference TRBV28 and TRBJ2-1, is DVKVTQSSRYLVKRTGEKVFLECVQDMDHENMFWYRQDPGLGLRLIYFSYDVKMKEKGDIPEGYSVSREKKERFSLILESASTNQTSMYLCASSSHRLRGGSPSSYNEQFFGPGTRLTVL.